This paragraph reports one T cell receptor beta chain. The target antigen is unknown. Unmatched junction bases numbered 17, after V lost 0 bases and J lost 15 bases. This CDR3 spans 16 amino acids. Germline CDR1 and CDR2: GTSNPN and SVGIG (reference sequence). Resections that were taken during corrective heart surgery supplied the thymus tissue. These data are taken from a study of human thymus T cells. Study-level findings and limits: Blood and thymic repertoires both appeared biased in V and J gene usage. The related literature has documented a marked overlap of thymic repertoires among unrelated individuals.

This table comes from immunoSEQ multiplex PCR, and its TCRdb copy is limited to in-frame clones, with some not included. Of about 78,000 clones in the sample, around 96% were seen once. The origin of this receptor is a boy under three years old with a congenital heart defect but otherwise immunologically healthy. The sample consisted of thymus tissue. V and J are TRBV30 and TRBJ2-1; 10 nucleotides align to TRBD2. This CDR3 reads CAWSVQESGGARLPFF. The CDR3 DNA reads TGTGCCTGGAGTGTACAGGAGAGCGGGGGGGCACGTTTGCCGTTCTTC.